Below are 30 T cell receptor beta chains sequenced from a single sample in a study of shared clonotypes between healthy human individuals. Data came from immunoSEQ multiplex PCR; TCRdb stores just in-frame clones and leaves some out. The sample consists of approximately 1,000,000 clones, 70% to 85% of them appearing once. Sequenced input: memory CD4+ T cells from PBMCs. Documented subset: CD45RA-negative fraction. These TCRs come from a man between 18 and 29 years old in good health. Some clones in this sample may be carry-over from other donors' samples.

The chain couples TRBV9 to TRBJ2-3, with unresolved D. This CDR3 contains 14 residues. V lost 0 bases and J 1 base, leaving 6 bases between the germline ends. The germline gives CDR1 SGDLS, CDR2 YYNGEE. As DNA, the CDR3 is TGTGCCAGCAGCGTAGGAGAACGCACAGATACGCAGTATTTT. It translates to CASSVGERTDTQYF.

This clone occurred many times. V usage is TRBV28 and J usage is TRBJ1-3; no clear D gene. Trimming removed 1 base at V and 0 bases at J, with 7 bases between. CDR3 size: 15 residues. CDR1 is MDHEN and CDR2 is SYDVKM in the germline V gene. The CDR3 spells CASSLSGFSGNTIYF. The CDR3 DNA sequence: TGTGCCAGCAGTTTATCGGGGTTCTCTGGAAACACCATATATTTT.

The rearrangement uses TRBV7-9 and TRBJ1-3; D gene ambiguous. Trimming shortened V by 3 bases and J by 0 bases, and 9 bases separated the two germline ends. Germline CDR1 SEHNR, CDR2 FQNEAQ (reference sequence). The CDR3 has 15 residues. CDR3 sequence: CASSFWRPSGNTIYF. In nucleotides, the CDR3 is TGTGCCAGCAGCTTCTGGCGACCCTCTGGAAACACCATATATTTT.

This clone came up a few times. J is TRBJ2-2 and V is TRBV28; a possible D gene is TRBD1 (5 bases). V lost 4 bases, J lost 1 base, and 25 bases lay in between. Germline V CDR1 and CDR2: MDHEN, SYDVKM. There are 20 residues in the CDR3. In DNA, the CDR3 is TGTGCCAGCAGTTCCGGGTTTAAGGGGTGGCTATTGATGAACACCGGGGAGCTGTTTTTT. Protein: CASSSGFKGWLLMNTGELFF.

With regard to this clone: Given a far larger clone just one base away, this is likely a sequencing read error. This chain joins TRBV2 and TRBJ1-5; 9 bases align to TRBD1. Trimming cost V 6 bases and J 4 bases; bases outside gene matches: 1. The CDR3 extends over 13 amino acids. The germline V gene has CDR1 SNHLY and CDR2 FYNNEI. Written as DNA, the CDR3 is TGTGCCAGCAGGGACAGGGGAAATCAGCCCCAGCATTTT. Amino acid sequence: CASRDRGNQPQHF.

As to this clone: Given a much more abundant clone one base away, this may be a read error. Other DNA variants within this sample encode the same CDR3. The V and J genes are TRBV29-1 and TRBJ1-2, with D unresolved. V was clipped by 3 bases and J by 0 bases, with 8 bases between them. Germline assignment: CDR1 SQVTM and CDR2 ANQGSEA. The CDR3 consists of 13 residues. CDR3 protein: CSVETTPNYGYTF. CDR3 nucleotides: TGCAGCGTTGAGACCACCCCTAACTATGGCTACACCTTC.

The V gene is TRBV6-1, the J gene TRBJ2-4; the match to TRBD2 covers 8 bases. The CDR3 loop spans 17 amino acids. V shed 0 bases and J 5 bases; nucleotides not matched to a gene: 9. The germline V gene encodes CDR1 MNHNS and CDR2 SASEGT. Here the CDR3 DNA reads TGTGCCAGCAGTGAAGCGCTTCAAGCGGGAGCGGAAAACATTCAGTACTTC. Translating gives CASSEALQAGAENIQYF.

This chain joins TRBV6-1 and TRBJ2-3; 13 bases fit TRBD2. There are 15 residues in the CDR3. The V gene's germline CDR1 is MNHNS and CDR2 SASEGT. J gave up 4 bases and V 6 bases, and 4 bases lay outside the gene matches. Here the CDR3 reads CASRGGLAGADTQYF. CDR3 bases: TGTGCCAGCAGGGGAGGACTAGCGGGAGCAGATACGCAGTATTTT.

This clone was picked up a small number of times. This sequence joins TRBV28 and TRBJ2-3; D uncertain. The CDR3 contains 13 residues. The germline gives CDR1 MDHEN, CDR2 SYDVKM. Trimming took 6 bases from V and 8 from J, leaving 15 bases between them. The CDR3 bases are TGTGCCAGCAGAAGTCAGCCGGTCGGTACGCAGTATTTT. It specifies CASRSQPVGTQYF.

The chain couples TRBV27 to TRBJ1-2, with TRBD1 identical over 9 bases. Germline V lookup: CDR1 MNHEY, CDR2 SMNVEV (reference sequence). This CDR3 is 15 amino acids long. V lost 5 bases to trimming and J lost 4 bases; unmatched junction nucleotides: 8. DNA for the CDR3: TGTGCCAGCAGTACTAGGACAGGGGCGGGCTATGGCTACACCTTC. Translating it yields CASSTRTGAGYGYTF.

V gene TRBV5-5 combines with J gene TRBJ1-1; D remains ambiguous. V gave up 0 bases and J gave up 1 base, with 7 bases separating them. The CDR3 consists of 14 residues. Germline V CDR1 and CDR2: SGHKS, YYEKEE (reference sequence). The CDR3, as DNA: TGTGCCAGCAGCTTGGAGCAGGAGAACACTGAAGCTTTCTTT. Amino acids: CASSLEQENTEAFF.

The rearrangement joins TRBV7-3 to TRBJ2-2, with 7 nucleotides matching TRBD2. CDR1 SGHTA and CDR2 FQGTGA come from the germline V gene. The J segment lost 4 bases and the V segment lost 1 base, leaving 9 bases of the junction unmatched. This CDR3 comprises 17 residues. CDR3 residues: CASSLKVGGSGTGELFF. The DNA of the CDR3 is TGTGCCAGCAGCTTAAAGGTCGGCGGGAGTGGCACCGGGGAGCTGTTTTTT.

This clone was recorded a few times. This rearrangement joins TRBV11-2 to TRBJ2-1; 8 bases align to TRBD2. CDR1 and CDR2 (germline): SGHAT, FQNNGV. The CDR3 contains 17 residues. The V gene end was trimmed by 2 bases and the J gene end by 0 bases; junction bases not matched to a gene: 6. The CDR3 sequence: CASSLSSGASSYNEQFF. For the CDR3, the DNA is TGTGCCAGCAGCTTAAGTAGCGGGGCCAGCTCCTACAATGAGCAGTTCTTC.

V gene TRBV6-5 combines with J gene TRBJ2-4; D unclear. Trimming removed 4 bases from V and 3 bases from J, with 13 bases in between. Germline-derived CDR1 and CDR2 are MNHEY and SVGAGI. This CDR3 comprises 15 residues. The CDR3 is CASSLTLDHKNIQYF. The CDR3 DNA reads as TGTGCCAGCAGTTTAACCCTAGACCACAAAAACATTCAGTACTTC.

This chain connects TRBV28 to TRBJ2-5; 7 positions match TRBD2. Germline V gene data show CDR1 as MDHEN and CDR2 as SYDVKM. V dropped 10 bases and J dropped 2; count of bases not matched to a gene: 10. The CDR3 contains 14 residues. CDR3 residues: CATCREGNQETQYF. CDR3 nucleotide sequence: TGTGCCACCTGCAGGGAGGGTAATCAAGAGACCCAGTACTTC.

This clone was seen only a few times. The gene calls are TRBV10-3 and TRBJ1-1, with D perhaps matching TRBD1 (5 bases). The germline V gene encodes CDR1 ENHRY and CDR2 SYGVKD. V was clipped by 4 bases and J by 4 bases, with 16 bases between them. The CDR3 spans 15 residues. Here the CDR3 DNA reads TGTGCCATCAGTGGGGCCGGGGGACCGGGCACTGAAGCTTTCTTT. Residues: CAISGAGGPGTEAFF.

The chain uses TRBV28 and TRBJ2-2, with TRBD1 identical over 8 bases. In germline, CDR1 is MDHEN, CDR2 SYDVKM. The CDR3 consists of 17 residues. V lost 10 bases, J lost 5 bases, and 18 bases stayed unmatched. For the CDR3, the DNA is TGTGCCACAGAGAGTCAACCACGGGACAGGATGACCGGGGAGCTGTTTTTT. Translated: CATESQPRDRMTGELFF.

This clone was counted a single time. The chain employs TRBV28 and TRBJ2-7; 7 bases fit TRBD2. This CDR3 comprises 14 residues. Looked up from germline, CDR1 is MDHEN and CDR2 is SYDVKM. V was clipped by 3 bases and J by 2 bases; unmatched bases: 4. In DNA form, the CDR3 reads TGTGCCAGCAGTTTTCGCAGCGGGACCTACGAGCAGTACTTC. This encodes CASSFRSGTYEQYF.

This CDR3 reads CASSIDPNEKLFF. CDR3 sequence (DNA): TGTGCCAGTAGTATAGACCCGAACGAAAAACTGTTTTTT. This chain joins TRBV19 and TRBJ1-4; no definite D call. The CDR3 totals 13 residues. V lost 0 bases and J 8 bases, leaving 7 bases between the germline ends. Looked up from germline, CDR1 is LNHDA and CDR2 is SQIVND (reference sequence).

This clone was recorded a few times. In DNA form, the CDR3 reads TGTGCCAGCTTCCCGACAGGGGGGAACACTGAAGCTTTCTTT. It specifies CASFPTGGNTEAFF. The V and J genes are TRBV28 and TRBJ1-1; 9 nucleotides align to TRBD1. The V gene end was trimmed by 8 bases and the J gene end by 1 base; junction bases not matched to a gene: 5. The CDR3 runs 14 residues. Looked up from germline, CDR1 is MDHEN and CDR2 is SYDVKM.

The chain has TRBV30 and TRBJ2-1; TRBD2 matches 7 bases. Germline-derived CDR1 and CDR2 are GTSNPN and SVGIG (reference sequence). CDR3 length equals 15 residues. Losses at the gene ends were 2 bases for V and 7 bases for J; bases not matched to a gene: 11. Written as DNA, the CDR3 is TGTGCCTGGAGTCCCACCCGGACTAGTTTTAATGAGCAGTTCTTC. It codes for CAWSPTRTSFNEQFF.

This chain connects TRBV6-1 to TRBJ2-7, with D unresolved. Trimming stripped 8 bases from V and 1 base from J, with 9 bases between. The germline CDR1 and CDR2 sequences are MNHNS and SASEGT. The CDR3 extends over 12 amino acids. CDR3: CASERGSYEQYF. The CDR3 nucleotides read TGTGCCAGCGAAAGAGGATCCTACGAGCAGTACTTC.

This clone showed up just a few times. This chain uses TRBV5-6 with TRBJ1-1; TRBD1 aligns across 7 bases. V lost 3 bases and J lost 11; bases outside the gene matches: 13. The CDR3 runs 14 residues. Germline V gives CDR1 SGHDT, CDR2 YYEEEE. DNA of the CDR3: TGTGCCAGCAGCTCCGAGGGGGCCCGCAGGAAGGCTTTCTTT. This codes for CASSSEGARRKAFF.

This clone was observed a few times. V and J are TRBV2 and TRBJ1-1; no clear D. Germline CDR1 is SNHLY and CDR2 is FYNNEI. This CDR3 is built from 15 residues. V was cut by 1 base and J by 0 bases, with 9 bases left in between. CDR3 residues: CASSEGEIVNTEAFF. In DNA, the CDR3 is TGTGCCAGCAGTGAAGGGGAGATCGTGAACACTGAAGCTTTCTTT.

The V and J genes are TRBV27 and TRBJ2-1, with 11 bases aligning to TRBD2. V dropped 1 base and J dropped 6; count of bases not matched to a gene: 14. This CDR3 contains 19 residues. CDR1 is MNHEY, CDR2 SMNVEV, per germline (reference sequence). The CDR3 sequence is CASSLYPSGRHPRGNEQFF. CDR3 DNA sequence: TGTGCCAGCAGTTTATACCCTAGCGGGAGGCACCCTCGGGGCAATGAGCAGTTCTTC.

CDR3 sequence (DNA): TGTGCCAGCAGCTTAGGCAGGGCCTCTCATGGCTACACCTTC. It is translated as CASSLGRASHGYTF. This chain links TRBV7-8 with TRBJ1-2; D might be TRBD1 (5 bases). The length of the CDR3 is 14 residues. Trimming shortened V by 1 base and J by 6 bases, and 12 bases separated the two germline ends. Per the germline V gene, CDR1 is SGHVS and CDR2 is FQNEAQ.

Here the CDR3 DNA reads TGCGCCAGCAGCTTGGATCCAGGCTTTATCACAGATACGCAGTATTTT. It yields the protein CASSLDPGFITDTQYF. The chain has TRBV5-1 and TRBJ2-3; no clear D. The CDR3 has 16 amino acids. V was cut by 0 bases and J by 2 bases, with 13 bases left in between. Looked up from germline, CDR1 is SGHRS and CDR2 is YFSETQ.

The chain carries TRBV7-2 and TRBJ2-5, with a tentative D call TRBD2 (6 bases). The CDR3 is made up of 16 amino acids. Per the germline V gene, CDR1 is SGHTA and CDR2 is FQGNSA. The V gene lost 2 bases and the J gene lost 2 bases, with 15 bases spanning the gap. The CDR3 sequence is CASSLFGGSIQETQYF. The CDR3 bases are TGTGCCAGCAGCTTATTTGGAGGGAGCATACAAGAGACCCAGTACTTC.

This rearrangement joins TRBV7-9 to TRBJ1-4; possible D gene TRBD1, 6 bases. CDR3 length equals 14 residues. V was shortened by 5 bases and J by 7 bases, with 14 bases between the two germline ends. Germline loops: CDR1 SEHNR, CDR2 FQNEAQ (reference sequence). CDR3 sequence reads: CASSPRGAGEKLFF. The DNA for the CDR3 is TGTGCCAGCAGCCCGCGGGGGGCGGGTGAAAAACTGTTTTTT.

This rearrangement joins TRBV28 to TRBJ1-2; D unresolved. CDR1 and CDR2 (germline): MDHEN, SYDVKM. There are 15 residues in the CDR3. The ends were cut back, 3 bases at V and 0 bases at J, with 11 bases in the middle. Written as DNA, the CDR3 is TGTGCCAGCAGTTTTTTAGGTGGAGCTAACTATGGCTACACCTTC. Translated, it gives CASSFLGGANYGYTF.